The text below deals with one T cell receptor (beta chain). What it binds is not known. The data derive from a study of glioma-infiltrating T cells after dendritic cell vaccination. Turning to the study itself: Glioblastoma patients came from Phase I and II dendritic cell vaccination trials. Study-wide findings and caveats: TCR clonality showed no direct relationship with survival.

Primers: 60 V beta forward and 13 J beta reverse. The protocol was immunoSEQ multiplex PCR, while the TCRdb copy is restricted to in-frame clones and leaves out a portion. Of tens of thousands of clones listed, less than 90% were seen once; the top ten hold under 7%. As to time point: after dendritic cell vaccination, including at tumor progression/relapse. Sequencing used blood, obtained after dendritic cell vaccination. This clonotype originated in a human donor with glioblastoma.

The CDR3 nucleotides are TGCGCCAGCAGCTTGGTGGAAGGACAGGTAGACTCACCCCTCCACTTT. This gives the protein CASSLVEGQVDSPLHF. The J gene is TRBJ1-6, the V gene TRBV5-1, with 7 bases lining up with TRBD1. This CDR3 has 16 amino acids. Germline lookup yields CDR1 SGHRS and CDR2 YFSETQ. V was clipped by 0 bases and J by 10 bases; unmatched bases: 10. The variable domain in full, with the rest retrieved from reference TRBV5-1 and TRBJ1-6, is KAGVTQTPRYLIKTRGQQVTLSCSPISGHRSVSWYQQTPGQGLQFLFEYFSETQRNKGNFPGRFSGRQFSNSRSEMNVSTLELGDSALYLCASSLVEGQVDSPLHFGNGTRLTVT.